A selection of T cell receptor beta chains follows, all from one sample in a study of T cells in Graves' hyperthyroidism and ophthalmopathy. TCRdb re-called the multiplex PCR reads with MiXCR, one entry per CDR3 protein. This table has about 510,000 distinct CDR3 sequences, 14% appearing once. Sequenced: blood. The receptors derive from a woman aged 40 to 49 with Graves' hyperthyroidism. Both conserved end residues are trimmed from each CDR3. Each record gives: CDR3 protein, V gene, J gene.

CDR3 protein: ASSHPRSGEETQY
V gene: TRBV28
J gene: TRBJ2-5

CDR3 protein: ASSLIQGNGYT
V gene: TRBV6-9
J gene: TRBJ1-2

CDR3 protein: ASSVYGSQETQY
V gene: TRBV9
J gene: TRBJ2-5

CDR3 protein: ASSPAGTSGTSSYNEQF
V gene: TRBV5-1
J gene: TRBJ2-1

CDR3 protein: ASSLVRRDREDIQY
V gene: TRBV7-8
J gene: TRBJ2-4

CDR3 protein: ASATLGPMRGLF
V gene: TRBV27
J gene: TRBJ2-2

CDR3 protein: ASSLDGYSPLH
V gene: TRBV11-2
J gene: TRBJ1-6

CDR3 protein: ALDKGSLEAF
V gene: TRBV30
J gene: TRBJ1-1

CDR3 protein: ASSQGREETQY
V gene: TRBV4-1
J gene: TRBJ2-5

CDR3 protein: ASSPPGPRVTDTQY
V gene: TRBV28
J gene: TRBJ2-3

CDR3 protein: SAPRGQQGGEQY
V gene: TRBV20-1
J gene: TRBJ2-7

CDR3 protein: ASSARLAGGSVNTGELF
V gene: TRBV11-3
J gene: TRBJ2-2

CDR3 protein: ASSPPGLAAKNIQY
V gene: TRBV18
J gene: TRBJ2-4

CDR3 protein: ASSETSGSSYNEQF
V gene: TRBV7-8
J gene: TRBJ2-1

CDR3 protein: ASSNPHGVDYNEQF
V gene: TRBV7-2
J gene: TRBJ2-1

CDR3 protein: ASSVGSYQETQY
V gene: TRBV9
J gene: TRBJ2-5

CDR3 protein: ASSGQLTYEQY
V gene: TRBV28
J gene: TRBJ2-7

CDR3 protein: ASSLVGLEQY
V gene: TRBV28
J gene: TRBJ2-7

CDR3 protein: ASSLVGLAGGRGHNEQF
V gene: TRBV7-2
J gene: TRBJ2-1

CDR3 protein: ASSLDVAGQY
V gene: TRBV7-2
J gene: TRBJ2-7

CDR3 protein: ASSDYLQGTEAF
V gene: TRBV6-1
J gene: TRBJ1-1

CDR3 protein: ASSLSGAPHEQY
V gene: TRBV28
J gene: TRBJ2-7

CDR3 protein: ASSLYEINEQF
V gene: TRBV12-3/TRBV12-4
J gene: TRBJ2-1

CDR3 protein: SARGTSGNNEQF
V gene: TRBV20-1
J gene: TRBJ2-1

CDR3 protein: ASSQDFAAQGDEQY
V gene: TRBV3-1
J gene: TRBJ2-7

CDR3 protein: ASSFRLAGGRDTQY
V gene: TRBV28
J gene: TRBJ2-3

CDR3 protein: SVAQGGTGGEAF
V gene: TRBV29-1
J gene: TRBJ1-1

CDR3 protein: ASSFLLRGAIYEQY
V gene: TRBV5-6
J gene: TRBJ2-7

CDR3 protein: ASSLQTGGPYEQY
V gene: TRBV7-3
J gene: TRBJ2-7

CDR3 protein: ASSIRGHETEAF
V gene: TRBV19
J gene: TRBJ1-1

CDR3 protein: ASSGTNNSPKTNTGELF
V gene: TRBV19
J gene: TRBJ2-2

CDR3 protein: ASSSSGFGEQY
V gene: TRBV5-1
J gene: TRBJ2-7

CDR3 protein: ASSQDFGESYEQY
V gene: TRBV4-1
J gene: TRBJ2-7

CDR3 protein: ASGRRSERGAGEQY
V gene: TRBV28
J gene: TRBJ2-7

CDR3 protein: ASSLSGRAF
V gene: TRBV27
J gene: TRBJ1-1

CDR3 protein: ASSPTPGQSYNSPLH
V gene: TRBV6-1
J gene: TRBJ1-6

CDR3 protein: ASSVEGGAYNEQF
V gene: TRBV9
J gene: TRBJ2-1

CDR3 protein: ASSLTSRLAGGGTYEQY
V gene: TRBV11-2
J gene: TRBJ2-7

CDR3 protein: ASRPPDMGEQY
V gene: TRBV2
J gene: TRBJ2-7

CDR3 protein: ASSRKREVTDTQY
V gene: TRBV9
J gene: TRBJ2-3

CDR3 protein: ASSFNRASGNTIY
V gene: TRBV12-3/TRBV12-4
J gene: TRBJ1-3

CDR3 protein: SVDDARQGRGRNEQF
V gene: TRBV29-1
J gene: TRBJ2-1

CDR3 protein: ASSLGTGQELEKLF
V gene: TRBV5-1
J gene: TRBJ1-4

CDR3 protein: ASSPWDNSGNTIY
V gene: TRBV5-5
J gene: TRBJ1-3

CDR3 protein: ASSPEGIGQPQH
V gene: TRBV7-9
J gene: TRBJ1-5

CDR3 protein: ASSSAGNINEQF
V gene: TRBV27
J gene: TRBJ2-1

CDR3 protein: ASYGLNQPQH
V gene: TRBV28
J gene: TRBJ1-5

CDR3 protein: ASSYDPGTVSATNEKLF
V gene: TRBV6-5
J gene: TRBJ1-4